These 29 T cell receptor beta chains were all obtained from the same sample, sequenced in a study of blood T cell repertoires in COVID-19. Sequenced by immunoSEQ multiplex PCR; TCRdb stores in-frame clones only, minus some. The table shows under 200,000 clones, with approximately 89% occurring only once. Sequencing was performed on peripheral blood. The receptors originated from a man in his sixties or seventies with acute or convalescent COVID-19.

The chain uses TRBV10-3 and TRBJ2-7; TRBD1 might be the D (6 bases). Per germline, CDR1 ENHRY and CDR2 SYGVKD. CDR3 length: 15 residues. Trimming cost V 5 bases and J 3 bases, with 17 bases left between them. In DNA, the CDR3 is TGTGCCATCAGTAAGAAGGGACAAGTACTCTACGAGCAGTACTTC. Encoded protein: CAISKKGQVLYEQYF.

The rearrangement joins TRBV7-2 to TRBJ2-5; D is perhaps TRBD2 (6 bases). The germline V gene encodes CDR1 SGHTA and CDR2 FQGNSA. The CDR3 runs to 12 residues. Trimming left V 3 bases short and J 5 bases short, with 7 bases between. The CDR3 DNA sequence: TGTGCCAGCAGCTTCCGGGGGGAGACCCAGTACTTC. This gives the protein CASSFRGETQYF.

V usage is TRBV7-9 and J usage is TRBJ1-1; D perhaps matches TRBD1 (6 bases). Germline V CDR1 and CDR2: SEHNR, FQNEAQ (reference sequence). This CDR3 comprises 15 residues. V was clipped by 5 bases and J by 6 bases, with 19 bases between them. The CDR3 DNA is TGTGCCAGCAGCATTTACAGGGAAGGGGATCCTGAAGCTTTCTTT. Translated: CASSIYREGDPEAFF.

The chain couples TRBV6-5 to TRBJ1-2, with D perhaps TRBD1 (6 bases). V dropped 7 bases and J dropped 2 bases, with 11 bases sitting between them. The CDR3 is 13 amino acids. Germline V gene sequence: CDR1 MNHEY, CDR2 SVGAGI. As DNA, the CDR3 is TGTGCCAGCACTACAGGGTTGAACTATGGCTACACCTTC. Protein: CASTTGLNYGYTF.

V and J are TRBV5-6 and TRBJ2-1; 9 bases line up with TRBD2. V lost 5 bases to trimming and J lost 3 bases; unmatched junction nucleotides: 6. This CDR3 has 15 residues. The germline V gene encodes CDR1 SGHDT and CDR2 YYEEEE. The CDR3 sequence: CASSSGLAVYNEQFF. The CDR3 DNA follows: TGTGCCAGCAGTTCGGGACTAGCAGTCTACAATGAGCAGTTCTTC.

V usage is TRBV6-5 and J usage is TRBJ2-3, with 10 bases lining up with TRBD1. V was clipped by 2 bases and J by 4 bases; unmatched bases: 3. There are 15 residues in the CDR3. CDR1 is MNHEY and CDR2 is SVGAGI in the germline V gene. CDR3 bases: TGTGCCAGCAGTTACGACAGGGGGCGGGCAGATACGCAGTATTTT. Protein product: CASSYDRGRADTQYF.

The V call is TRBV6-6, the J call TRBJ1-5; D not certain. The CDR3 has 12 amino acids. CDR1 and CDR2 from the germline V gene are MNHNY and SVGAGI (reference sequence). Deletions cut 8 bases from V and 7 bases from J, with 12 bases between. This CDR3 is CASDGGSQPQHF. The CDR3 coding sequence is TGTGCCAGCGATGGCGGGAGCCAGCCCCAGCATTTT.

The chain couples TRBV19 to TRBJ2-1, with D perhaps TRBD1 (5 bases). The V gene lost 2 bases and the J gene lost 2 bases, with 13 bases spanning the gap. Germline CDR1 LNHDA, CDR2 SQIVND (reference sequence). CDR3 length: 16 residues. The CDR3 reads CASSIRGPSPYNEQFF. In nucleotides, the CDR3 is TGTGCCAGTAGTATAAGGGGCCCCTCCCCCTACAATGAGCAGTTCTTC.

This chain's CDR3 is CASSRAEGYTF. The CDR3 nucleotides are TGTGCCAGCAGCAGAGCGGAAGGCTACACCTTC. The V and J genes are TRBV6-2 or TRBV6-3 and TRBJ1-2; D not resolved. Trimming cost V 6 bases and J 8 bases, with 10 bases left between them. The CDR3 runs to 11 residues. Looked up from germline, CDR1 is MNHEY and CDR2 is SVGEGT.

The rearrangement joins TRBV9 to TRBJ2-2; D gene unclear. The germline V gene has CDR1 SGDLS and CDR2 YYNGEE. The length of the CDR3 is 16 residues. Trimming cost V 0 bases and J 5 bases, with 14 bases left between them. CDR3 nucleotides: TGTGCCAGCAGCGTAGGTACGCTCGTCGGGACCGGGGAGCTGTTTTTT. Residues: CASSVGTLVGTGELFF.

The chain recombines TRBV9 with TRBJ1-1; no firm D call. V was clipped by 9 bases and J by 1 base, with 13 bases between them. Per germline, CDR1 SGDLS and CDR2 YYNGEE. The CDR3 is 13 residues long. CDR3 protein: CATGPGANTEAFF. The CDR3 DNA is TGTGCCACCGGCCCGGGAGCGAACACTGAAGCTTTCTTT.

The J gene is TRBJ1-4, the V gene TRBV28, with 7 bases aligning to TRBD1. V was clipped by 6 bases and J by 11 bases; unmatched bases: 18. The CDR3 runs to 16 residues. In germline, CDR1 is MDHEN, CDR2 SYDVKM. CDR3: CASSASLGQDFEKLFF. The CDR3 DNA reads TGTGCCAGCAGCGCTAGCCTCGGACAGGACTTCGAGAAACTGTTTTTT.

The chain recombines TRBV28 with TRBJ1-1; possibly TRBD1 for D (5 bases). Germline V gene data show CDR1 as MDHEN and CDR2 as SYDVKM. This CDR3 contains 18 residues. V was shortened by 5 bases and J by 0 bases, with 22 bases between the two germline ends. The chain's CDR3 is CASSAPYVGGYMNTEAFF. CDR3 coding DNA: TGTGCCAGCAGTGCCCCTTACGTGGGGGGGTACATGAACACTGAAGCTTTCTTT.

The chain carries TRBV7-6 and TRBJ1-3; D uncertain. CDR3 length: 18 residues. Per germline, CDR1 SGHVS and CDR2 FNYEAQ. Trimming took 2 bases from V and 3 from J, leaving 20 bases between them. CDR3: CASSLSGRSLRDGNTIYF. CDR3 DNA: TGTGCCAGCAGCTTATCCGGCAGGTCCCTTCGAGATGGAAACACCATATATTTT.

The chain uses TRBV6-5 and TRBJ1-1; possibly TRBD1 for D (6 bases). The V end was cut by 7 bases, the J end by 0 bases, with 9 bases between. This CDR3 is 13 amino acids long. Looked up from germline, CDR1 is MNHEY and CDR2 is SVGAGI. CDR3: CASIDRMNTEAFF. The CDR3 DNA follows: TGTGCCAGCATAGACAGGATGAACACTGAAGCTTTCTTT.

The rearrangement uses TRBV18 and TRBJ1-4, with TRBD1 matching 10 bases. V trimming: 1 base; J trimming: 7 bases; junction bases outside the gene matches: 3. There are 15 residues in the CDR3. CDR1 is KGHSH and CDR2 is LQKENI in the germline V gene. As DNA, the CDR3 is TGTGCCAGCTCACCACGGACAGGGGGTGGTGAAAAACTGTTTTTT. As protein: CASSPRTGGGEKLFF.

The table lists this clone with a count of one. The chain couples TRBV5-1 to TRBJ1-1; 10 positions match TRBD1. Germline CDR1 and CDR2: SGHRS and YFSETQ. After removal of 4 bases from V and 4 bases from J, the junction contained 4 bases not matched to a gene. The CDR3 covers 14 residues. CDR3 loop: CASSPGTGVTEAFF. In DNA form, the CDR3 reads TGCGCCAGCAGCCCGGGGACAGGGGTCACTGAAGCTTTCTTT.

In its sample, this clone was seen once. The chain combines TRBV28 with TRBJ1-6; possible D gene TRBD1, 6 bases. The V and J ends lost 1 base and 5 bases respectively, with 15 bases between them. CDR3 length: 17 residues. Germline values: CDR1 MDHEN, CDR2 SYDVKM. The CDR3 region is CASSLFGRGRNNSPLHF. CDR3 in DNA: TGTGCCAGCAGTTTATTCGGCAGGGGTCGGAATAATTCACCCCTCCACTTT. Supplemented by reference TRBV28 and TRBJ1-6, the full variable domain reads DVKVTQSSRYLVKRTGEKVFLECVQDMDHENMFWYRQDPGLGLRLIYFSYDVKMKEKGDIPEGYSVSREKKERFSLILESASTNQTSMYLCASSLFGRGRNNSPLHFGNGTRLTVT.

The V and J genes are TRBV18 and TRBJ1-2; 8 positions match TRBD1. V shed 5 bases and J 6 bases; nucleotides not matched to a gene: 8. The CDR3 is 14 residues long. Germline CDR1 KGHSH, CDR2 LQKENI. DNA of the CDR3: TGTGCCAGCTCATCGACAGGGGCGAGCGATGGCTACACCTTC. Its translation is CASSSTGASDGYTF.

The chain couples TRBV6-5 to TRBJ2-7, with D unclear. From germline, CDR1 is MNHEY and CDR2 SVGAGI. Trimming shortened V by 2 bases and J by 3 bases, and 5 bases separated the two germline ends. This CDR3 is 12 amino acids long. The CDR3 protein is CASSYGLYEQYF. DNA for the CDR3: TGTGCCAGCAGTTACGGGCTCTACGAGCAGTACTTC.

For the CDR3, the DNA is TGTGCCAGCAGCTTGAGCAGCGGACAAGAGACCCAGTACTTC. Translation gives CASSLSSGQETQYF. The genes are TRBV5-4 and TRBJ2-5; possible D gene TRBD2, 5 bases. This CDR3 is 14 amino acids long. Germline V gene lookup returns CDR1 SGHNT and CDR2 YYREEE (reference sequence). V lost 1 base, J lost 2 bases, and 9 bases lay in between.

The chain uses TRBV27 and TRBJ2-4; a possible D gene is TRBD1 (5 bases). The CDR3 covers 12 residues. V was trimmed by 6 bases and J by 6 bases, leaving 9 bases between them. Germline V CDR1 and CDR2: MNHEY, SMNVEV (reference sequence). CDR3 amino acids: CASRAGSNIQYF. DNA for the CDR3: TGTGCCAGCAGGGCAGGGTCAAACATTCAGTACTTC.

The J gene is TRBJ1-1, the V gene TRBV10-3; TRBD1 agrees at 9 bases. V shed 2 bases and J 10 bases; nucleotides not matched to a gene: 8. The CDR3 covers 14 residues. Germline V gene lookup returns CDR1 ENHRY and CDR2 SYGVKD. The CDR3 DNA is TGTGCCATCAGTGAGAATACAGGGGGCTCTCTAGCTTTCTTT. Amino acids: CAISENTGGSLAFF.

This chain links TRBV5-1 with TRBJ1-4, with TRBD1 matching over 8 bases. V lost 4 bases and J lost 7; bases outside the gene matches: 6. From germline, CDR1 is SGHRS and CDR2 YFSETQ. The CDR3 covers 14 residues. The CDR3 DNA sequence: TGCGCCAGCAGCGTGACAGGGGACGGTGAAAAACTGTTTTTT. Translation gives CASSVTGDGEKLFF.

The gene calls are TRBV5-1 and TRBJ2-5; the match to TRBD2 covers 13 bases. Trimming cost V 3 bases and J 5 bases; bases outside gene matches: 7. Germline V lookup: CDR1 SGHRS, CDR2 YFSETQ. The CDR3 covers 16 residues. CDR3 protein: CASSSSLAGGPETQYF. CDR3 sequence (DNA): TGCGCCAGCAGCTCTTCACTAGCGGGGGGGCCCGAGACCCAGTACTTC.

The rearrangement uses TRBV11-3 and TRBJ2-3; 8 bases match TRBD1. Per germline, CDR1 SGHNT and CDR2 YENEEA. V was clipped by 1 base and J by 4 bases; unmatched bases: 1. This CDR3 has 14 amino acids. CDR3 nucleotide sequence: TGTGCCAGCAGCTTAGCAGGGGGCGCAGATACGCAGTATTTT. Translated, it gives CASSLAGGADTQYF.

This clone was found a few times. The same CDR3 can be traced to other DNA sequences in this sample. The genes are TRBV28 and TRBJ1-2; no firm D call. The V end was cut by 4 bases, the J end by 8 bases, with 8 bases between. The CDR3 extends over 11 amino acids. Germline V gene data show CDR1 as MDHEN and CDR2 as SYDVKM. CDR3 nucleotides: TGTGCCAGCAGTTCAGGCTACGGCTACACCTTC. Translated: CASSSGYGYTF.

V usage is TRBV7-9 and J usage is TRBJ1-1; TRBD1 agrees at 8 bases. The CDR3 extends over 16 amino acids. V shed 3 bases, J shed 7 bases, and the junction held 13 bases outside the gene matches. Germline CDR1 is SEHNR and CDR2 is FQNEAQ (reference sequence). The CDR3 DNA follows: TGTGCCAGCAGCTTTTCCCCCGGACAGGGAAAGGGTGAAGCTTTCTTT. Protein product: CASSFSPGQGKGEAFF.

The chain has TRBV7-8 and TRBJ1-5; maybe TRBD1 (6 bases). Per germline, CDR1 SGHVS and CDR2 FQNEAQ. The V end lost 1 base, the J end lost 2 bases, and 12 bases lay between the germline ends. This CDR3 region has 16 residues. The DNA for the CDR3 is TGTGCCAGCAGCTTAGAAACAGGGCTGGGCAATCAGCCCCAGCATTTT. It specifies CASSLETGLGNQPQHF.